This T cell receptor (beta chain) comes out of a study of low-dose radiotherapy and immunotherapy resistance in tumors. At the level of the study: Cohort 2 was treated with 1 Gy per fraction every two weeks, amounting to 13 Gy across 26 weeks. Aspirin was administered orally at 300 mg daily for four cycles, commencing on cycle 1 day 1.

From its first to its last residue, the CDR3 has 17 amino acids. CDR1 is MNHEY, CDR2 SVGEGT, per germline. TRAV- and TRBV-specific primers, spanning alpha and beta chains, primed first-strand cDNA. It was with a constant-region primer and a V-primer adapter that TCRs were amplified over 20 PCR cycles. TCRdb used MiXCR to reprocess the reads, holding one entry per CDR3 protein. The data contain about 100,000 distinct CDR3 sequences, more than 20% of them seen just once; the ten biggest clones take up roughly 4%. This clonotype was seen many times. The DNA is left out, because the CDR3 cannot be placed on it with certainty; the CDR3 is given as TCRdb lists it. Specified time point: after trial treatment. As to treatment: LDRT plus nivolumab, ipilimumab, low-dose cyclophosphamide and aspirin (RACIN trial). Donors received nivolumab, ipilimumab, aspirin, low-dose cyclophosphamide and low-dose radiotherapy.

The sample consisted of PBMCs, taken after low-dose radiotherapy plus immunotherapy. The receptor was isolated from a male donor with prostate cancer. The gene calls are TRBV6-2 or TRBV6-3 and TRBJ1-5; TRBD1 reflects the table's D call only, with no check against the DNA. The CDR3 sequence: CASTSAPDRGPNQPQHF.